This TCR beta chain was recovered during a study of blood T cells in healthy people across ages. The V end lost 5 bases, the J end lost 6 bases, and 13 bases lay between the germline ends. Germline loops: CDR1 WNHNN, CDR2 SYGVQD (reference sequence). The CDR3 totals 13 residues. Using a J-beta primer mix together with a sample-barcoded 5' primer, a second PCR was run for about 7 to 12 cycles. TCRdb used MiXCR to reprocess the 5' RACE reads, holding one entry per CDR3 protein. Of about 640,000 distinct CDR3 sequences in the sample, 58% were seen once. The specimen sequenced was blood. The V gene is TRBV10-1, the J gene TRBJ1-2; a possible D gene is TRBD1 (6 bases). The TCR was taken from a man aged 55 to 69 in good health. This CDR3 is CASSFRPGDGYTF. In DNA form, the CDR3 reads TGCGCCAGCAGTTTCCGCCCAGGGGATGGCTACACCTTC.